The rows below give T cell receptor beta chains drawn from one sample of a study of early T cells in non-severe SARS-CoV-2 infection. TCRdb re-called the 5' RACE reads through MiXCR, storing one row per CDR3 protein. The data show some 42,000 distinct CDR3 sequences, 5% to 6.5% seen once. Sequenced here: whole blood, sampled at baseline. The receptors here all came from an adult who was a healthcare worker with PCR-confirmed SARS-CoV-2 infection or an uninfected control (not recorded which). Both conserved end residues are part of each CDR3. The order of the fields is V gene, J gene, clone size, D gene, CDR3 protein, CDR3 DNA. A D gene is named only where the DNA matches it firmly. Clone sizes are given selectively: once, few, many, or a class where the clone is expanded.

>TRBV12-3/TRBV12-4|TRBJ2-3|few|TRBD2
CASSPGTSGGWADTQYF
TGTGCCAGCAGTCCCGGGACTAGCGGGGGGTGGGCAGATACGCAGTATTTT
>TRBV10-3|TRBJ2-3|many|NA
CAISVGASSTDTQYF
TGTGCCATCAGTGTCGGAGCGAGTAGCACAGATACGCAGTATTTT
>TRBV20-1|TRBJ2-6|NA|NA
CSASRESRANVLTF
TGCAGTGCTAGCAGGGAAAGTAGGGCCAACGTCCTGACTTTC
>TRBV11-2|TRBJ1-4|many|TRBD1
CASSFGTGGNEKLFF
TGTGCCAGCAGCTTCGGGACAGGAGGAAATGAAAAACTGTTTTTT
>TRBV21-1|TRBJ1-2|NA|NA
CASTPGHEIPGRYGYTF
TGTGCCAGCACTCCGGGACATGAAATACCCGGGAGATATGGCTACACCTTC
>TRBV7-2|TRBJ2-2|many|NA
CASSLAGSTGELFF
TGTGCCAGCAGCTTAGCCGGTTCCACCGGGGAGCTGTTTTTT
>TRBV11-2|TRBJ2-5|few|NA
CASSLVGLGPPQVTQYF
TGTGCCAGCAGCTTAGTCGGGTTGGGACCCCCCCAGGTGACCCAGTACTTC
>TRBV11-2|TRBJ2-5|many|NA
CASSLGWTVVTQYF
TGTGCCAGCAGCTTAGGATGGACAGTAGTGACCCAGTACTTC
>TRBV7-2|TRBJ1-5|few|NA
CASSSLPRAYSNQPQHF
TGTGCCAGCAGCTCCCTGCCGAGGGCTTATAGCAATCAGCCCCAGCATTTT
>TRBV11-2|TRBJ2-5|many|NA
CASSSNLARFVETQYF
TGTGCCAGCAGCTCAAATCTAGCGCGGTTTGTGGAGACCCAGTACTTC
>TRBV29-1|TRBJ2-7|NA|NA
CSVSPGTSYEQYF
TGCAGCGTTTCCCCGGGCACCTCCTACGAGCAGTACTTC
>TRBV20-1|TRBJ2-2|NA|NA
CSASKQTGELFF
TGCAGTGCTAGTAAACAGACCGGGGAGCTGTTTTTT
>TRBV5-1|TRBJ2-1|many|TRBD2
CASSLLAGGFNNEQFF
TGCGCCAGCAGCTTACTTGCGGGGGGTTTTAACAATGAGCAGTTCTTC
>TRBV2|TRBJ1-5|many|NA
CASSVGQDNQPQHF
TGTGCCAGCAGTGTGGGACAAGACAATCAGCCCCAGCATTTT
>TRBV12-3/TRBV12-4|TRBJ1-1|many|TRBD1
CASSFDRVEAFF
TGTGCCAGCAGTTTCGACAGGGTTGAAGCTTTCTTT
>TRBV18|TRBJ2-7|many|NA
CASSPGDLTYEQYF
TGTGCCAGCTCACCAGGCGATCTAACCTACGAGCAGTACTTC
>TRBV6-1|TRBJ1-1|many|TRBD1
CASSLEDRGRDTEAFF
TGTGCCAGCAGCCTCGAGGACAGGGGGCGGGACACTGAAGCTTTCTTT
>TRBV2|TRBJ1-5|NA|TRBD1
CASSEATGAHQPQHF
TGTGCCAGCAGTGAAGCGACAGGGGCGCATCAGCCCCAGCATTTT
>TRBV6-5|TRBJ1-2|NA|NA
CASSYQPGTTYGYTF
TGTGCCAGCAGTTACCAGCCCGGGACGACCTATGGCTACACCTTC
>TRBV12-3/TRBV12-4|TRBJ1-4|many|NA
CASSTQVLGEKLFF
TGTGCCAGCAGTACACAGGTTCTGGGTGAAAAACTGTTTTTT
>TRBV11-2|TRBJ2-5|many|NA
CASSLDIGQGPQTQYF
TGTGCCAGCAGCTTAGATATCGGGCAGGGCCCACAGACCCAGTACTTC
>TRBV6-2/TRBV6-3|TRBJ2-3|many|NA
CASSYYQSTDTQYF
TGTGCCAGCAGTTACTACCAAAGCACAGATACGCAGTATTTT
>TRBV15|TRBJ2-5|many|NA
CATSREQLVETQYF
TGTGCCACCAGCAGAGAACAGTTAGTAGAGACCCAGTACTTC
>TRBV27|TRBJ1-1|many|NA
CASSLGRGWDTEAFF
TGTGCCAGCAGTTTAGGACGGGGTTGGGACACTGAAGCTTTCTTT
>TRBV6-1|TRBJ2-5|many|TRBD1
CVSSDRALQETQYF
TGTGTCAGCTCCGACAGGGCCCTCCAAGAGACCCAGTACTTC
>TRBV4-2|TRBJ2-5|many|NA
CASSQEHGKRTQYF
TGTGCCAGCAGCCAAGAACACGGTAAACGGACCCAGTACTTC